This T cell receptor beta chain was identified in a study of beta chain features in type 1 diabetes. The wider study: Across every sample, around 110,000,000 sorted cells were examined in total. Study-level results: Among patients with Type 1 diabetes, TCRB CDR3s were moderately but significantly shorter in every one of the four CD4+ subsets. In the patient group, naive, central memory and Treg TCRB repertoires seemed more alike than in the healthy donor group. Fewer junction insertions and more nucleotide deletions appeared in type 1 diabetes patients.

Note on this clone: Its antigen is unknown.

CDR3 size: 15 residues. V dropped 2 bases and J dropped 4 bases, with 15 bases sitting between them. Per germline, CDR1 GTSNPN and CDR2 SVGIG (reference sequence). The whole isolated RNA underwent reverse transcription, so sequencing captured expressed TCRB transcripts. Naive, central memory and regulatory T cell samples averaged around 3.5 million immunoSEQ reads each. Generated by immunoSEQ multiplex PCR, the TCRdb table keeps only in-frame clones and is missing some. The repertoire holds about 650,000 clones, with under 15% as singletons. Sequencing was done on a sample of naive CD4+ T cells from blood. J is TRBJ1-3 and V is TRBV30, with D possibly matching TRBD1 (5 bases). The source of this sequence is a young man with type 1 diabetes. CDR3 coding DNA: TGTGCCTGGAGTCCCGGGACTGCCCAGGGAAACACCATATATTTT. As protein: CAWSPGTAQGNTIYF.